The clone carrying this TCR beta chain was detected only a few times. Trimming removed 7 bases from V and 5 bases from J, with 12 bases in between. The CDR3 is made up of 12 amino acids. The V gene's germline CDR1 is LNHDA and CDR2 SQIVND (reference sequence). Authors' analysis steps: Counts of nucleated cells, estimated from reference gene primer amplification, were obtained. Profiling relied on immunoSEQ multiplex PCR, and the TCRdb table lists in-frame clones only, not all of them. The DNA gave D and trimming, while V, J and clone size come from that table. The sample has tens of thousands of clones, approximately 78% seen once. This record belongs to a study of blood T cell repertoires in COVID-19. Overall study: Samples representing acute and convalescent COVID-19 were sourced from the United States, Italy and Spain. PBMCs, B-cell-depleted T cells, or T cells were the source of the cDNA or gDNA that made up the material.

The receptor was derived from a human donor in a cohort sampled during active COVID-19. The V and J genes are TRBV19 and TRBJ2-7, with a tentative D call TRBD1 (5 bases). Source material: peripheral blood. CDR3: CASNGQGHEQYF. The CDR3 nucleotides are TGTGCCAGTAATGGGCAGGGCCACGAGCAGTACTTC. The full variable domain, with the rest looked up from reference TRBV19 and TRBJ2-7, is DGGITQSPKYLFRKEGQNVTLSCEQNLNHDAMYWYRQDPGQGLRLIYYSQIVNDFQKGDIAEGYSVSREKKESFPLTVTSAQKNPTAFYLCASNGQGHEQYFGPGTRLTVT.